These 7 T cell receptor beta chains were sequenced from one sample in a study of T cells after yellow fever vaccination. TCRdb analysed the 5' RACE reads with MiXCR anew, one entry per CDR3 protein. The sample comprises 550,000 to 750,000 distinct CDR3 sequences, approximately 15% of which are singletons, and around 15% rests with the top ten. The sample was PBMCs, taken on the day of the yellow fever booster vaccination. The receptor set was obtained from a man younger than 45 who received the YFV17D yellow fever vaccine.

The chain links TRBV15 to TRBJ2-3; TRBD2 aligns across 11 bases. The germline gives CDR1 LNHNV, CDR2 YYDKDF (reference sequence). The CDR3 contains 15 residues. The trim removed 5 bases at V and 8 bases at J, leaving 9 bases unmatched. Here the CDR3 DNA reads TGTGCCACCAGCGAGGGACTAGCGGCCGGATTTACGCAGTATTTT. Translation: CATSEGLAAGFTQYF. The full variable domain, in which reference TRBV15 and TRBJ2-3 provide the parts outside the CDR3, is DAMVIQNPRYQVTQFGKPVTLSCSQTLNHNVMYWYQQKSSQAPKLLFHYYDKDFNNEADTPDNFQSRRPNTSFCFLDIRSPGLGDTAMYLCATSEGLAAGFTQYFGPGTRLTVL.

There are a few counts of this clonotype. The V call is TRBV4-3, the J call TRBJ2-3, with 8 bases aligning to TRBD2. This CDR3 is 16 amino acids long. Trimming cost V 4 bases and J 4 bases; bases outside gene matches: 10. The V gene's germline CDR1 is LGHNA and CDR2 YSLEER. CDR3 sequence (DNA): TGCGCCAGCAGCCGACAAGCGGGAGTTGGCTCAGATACGCAGTATTTT. Translation gives CASSRQAGVGSDTQYF.

This clonotype was recorded a few times. The chain employs TRBV18 and TRBJ2-2; 8 nucleotides agree with TRBD2. The junction had 5 bases not matched to a gene; V was cut back by 8 bases and J by 3 bases. Germline V gives CDR1 KGHSH, CDR2 LQKENI. The CDR3 runs to 14 residues. The chain's CDR3 is CASLKREYTGELFF. CDR3 DNA: TGTGCCAGCCTAAAGCGGGAGTACACCGGGGAGCTGTTTTTT.

V and J are TRBV27 and TRBJ2-7, with a weak D call TRBD1 (6 bases). With 3 bases removed from V and 4 bases from J, the gap between germline ends came to 13 bases. Germline lookup yields CDR1 MNHEY and CDR2 SMNVEV (reference sequence). The CDR3 is 14 amino acids. The CDR3 nucleotides read TGTGCCAGCAGTTTCGGCAGGGGTCCGTACGAGCAGTACTTC. It translates to CASSFGRGPYEQYF.

In this sample, this clonotype turned up a few times. The chain carries TRBV10-3 and TRBJ2-3; D call uncertain. Germline loops: CDR1 ENHRY, CDR2 SYGVKD. The CDR3 is 11 amino acids. The V end was cut by 7 bases, the J end by 6 bases, with 8 bases between. Here the CDR3 reads CAITEGDTQYF. Here the CDR3 DNA reads TGTGCCATCACCGAAGGGGATACGCAGTATTTT.

This clonotype was detected a few times. The chain has TRBV29-1 and TRBJ1-2; a weak D match, TRBD1 (5 bases). The length of the CDR3 is 12 residues. From germline, CDR1 is SQVTM and CDR2 ANQGSEA. Trimming took off 4 bases at V and 3 bases at J, with 9 bases between the two ends. The chain's CDR3 is CSVATDHYGYTF. The CDR3 DNA is TGCAGCGTTGCGACAGACCACTATGGCTACACCTTC.

Only a few counts were recorded for this clonotype. The germline gene is not matched at one end of the junction; a read error may be the cause. The chain has TRBV20-1 and TRBJ2-3; 11 nucleotides agree with TRBD2. Germline assignment: CDR1 DFQATT and CDR2 SNEGSKA (reference sequence). The CDR3 length is 16 residues. CDR3 in amino acids: CCARWLAGGWTDTQYF. DNA for the CDR3: TGCTGTGCTAGATGGCTAGCGGGAGGTTGGACAGATACGCAGTATTTT.